This is a list of T cell receptor beta chains from one sample in a study of blood T cell repertoires in COVID-19. The method was immunoSEQ multiplex PCR; TCRdb's version includes in-frame clones alone and lacks a portion of them. The sample yields around 400,000 clones, over 75% seen once. Input material: peripheral blood. The receptors here all came from a woman in her sixties or seventies with COVID-19, enrolled during active disease. The CDR3 runs from the conserved cysteine through the conserved F or W. The order of the fields is V gene, J gene, D gene, clone size, CDR3 DNA, CDR3 protein. A D gene is named only where the DNA matches it firmly. Expanded clones are given a class, and other clones once, few, many or no size at all.

V gene: TRBV9
J gene: TRBJ1-3
D gene: NA
clone size: NA
CDR3 DNA: TGTGCCAGCAGCGCTAGCCCTGGAAACACCATATATTTT
CDR3 protein: CASSASPGNTIYF

V gene: TRBV18
J gene: TRBJ2-7
D gene: NA
clone size: once
CDR3 DNA: TGTGCCAGCTCACCCGATAGGACATCCTACGAGCAGTACTTC
CDR3 protein: CASSPDRTSYEQYF

V gene: TRBV10-3
J gene: TRBJ2-5
D gene: NA
clone size: once
CDR3 DNA: TGTGCCATCAGTCCCAGCGGCCTAAGGGAGACCCAGTACTTC
CDR3 protein: CAISPSGLRETQYF

V gene: TRBV7-9
J gene: TRBJ2-3
D gene: NA
clone size: NA
CDR3 DNA: TGTGCCAGCAGCTTCTCATTGGCCGCAGGTACGCAGTATTTT
CDR3 protein: CASSFSLAAGTQYF

V gene: TRBV19
J gene: TRBJ1-5
D gene: NA
clone size: NA
CDR3 DNA: TGTGCCAGTAGTATGGAGGGGATTCAGCCCCAGCATTTT
CDR3 protein: CASSMEGIQPQHF

V gene: TRBV6-5
J gene: TRBJ2-6
D gene: NA
clone size: NA
CDR3 DNA: TGTGCCACCCGGGGCTCTGGGGCCAACGTCCTGACTTTC
CDR3 protein: CATRGSGANVLTF

V gene: TRBV6-6
J gene: TRBJ2-1
D gene: NA
clone size: NA
CDR3 DNA: TGTGCCAGCACCCCGTATAATCAAGGGGGTTACAATGAGCAGTTCTTC
CDR3 protein: CASTPYNQGGYNEQFF

V gene: TRBV5-4
J gene: TRBJ1-2
D gene: TRBD1
clone size: NA
CDR3 DNA: TGTGCCAGCAGCTTCGGTGGACAGGCAGACTATGGCTACACCTTC
CDR3 protein: CASSFGGQADYGYTF

V gene: TRBV5-1
J gene: TRBJ2-2
D gene: TRBD2
clone size: NA
CDR3 DNA: TGCGCCAGCAGCATCCTAGCGGTGTCCCCAAACACCGGGGAGCTGTTTTTT
CDR3 protein: CASSILAVSPNTGELFF

V gene: TRBV20-1
J gene: TRBJ2-3
D gene: NA
clone size: NA
CDR3 DNA: TGCAGTGCTAGTCCTACAGTGGATACGCAGTATTTT
CDR3 protein: CSASPTVDTQYF

V gene: TRBV7-2
J gene: TRBJ2-7
D gene: TRBD2
clone size: NA
CDR3 DNA: TGTGCCAGCAGTCTAGGACTAGCGGGGAGGTCCTACGAGCAGTACTTC
CDR3 protein: CASSLGLAGRSYEQYF

V gene: TRBV6-5
J gene: TRBJ1-1
D gene: NA
clone size: few
CDR3 DNA: TGTGCCAGCAGCTCAGGGTTGAACACTGAAGCTTTCTTT
CDR3 protein: CASSSGLNTEAFF

V gene: TRBV3-1/TRBV3-2
J gene: TRBJ1-6
D gene: NA
clone size: NA
CDR3 DNA: TGTGCCAGCAGCCGCGCGACTCAGACGCGTGCCCTCCACTTT
CDR3 protein: CASSRATQTRALHF

V gene: TRBV6-5
J gene: TRBJ1-6
D gene: TRBD1
clone size: NA
CDR3 DNA: TGTGCCAGCAGTCTGGGGACAGCTTCACCCCTCCACTTT
CDR3 protein: CASSLGTASPLHF

V gene: TRBV3-1/TRBV3-2
J gene: TRBJ1-1
D gene: NA
clone size: NA
CDR3 DNA: TGTGCCAGCAGCAAGACAGAGAACACTGAAGCTTTCTTT
CDR3 protein: CASSKTENTEAFF

V gene: TRBV7-3
J gene: TRBJ2-2
D gene: NA
clone size: NA
CDR3 DNA: TGTGCCAGCAAGGGGGGGCCGGGCACCGGGGAGCTGTTTTTT
CDR3 protein: CASKGGPGTGELFF

V gene: TRBV5-1
J gene: TRBJ2-1
D gene: NA
clone size: NA
CDR3 DNA: TGCGCCAGCAGCCGTCTTTCCCTGGAGGGCGAGCAGTTCTTC
CDR3 protein: CASSRLSLEGEQFF

V gene: TRBV27
J gene: TRBJ1-4
D gene: TRBD1
clone size: NA
CDR3 DNA: TGTGCCAGCAGTTTAAGGACAGGGGGTGAAAAACTGTTTTTT
CDR3 protein: CASSLRTGGEKLFF

V gene: TRBV6-1
J gene: TRBJ2-5
D gene: TRBD2
clone size: NA
CDR3 DNA: TGTGCCAGCAGTGATGCGGGGGGCCAAGAGACCCAGTACTTC
CDR3 protein: CASSDAGGQETQYF

V gene: TRBV4-2
J gene: TRBJ2-1
D gene: NA
clone size: NA
CDR3 DNA: TGTGCCAGCAGCCAAGGTCTCAGTTTCAATGAGCAGTTCTTC
CDR3 protein: CASSQGLSFNEQFF

V gene: TRBV19
J gene: TRBJ1-5
D gene: NA
clone size: NA
CDR3 DNA: TGTGCCAGTAGTATTGGCACGGTGGAGTTTCAGCCCCAGCATTTT
CDR3 protein: CASSIGTVEFQPQHF

V gene: TRBV24-1
J gene: TRBJ1-2
D gene: TRBD1
clone size: NA
CDR3 DNA: TGTGCCACCAGTGACCTGGACAGGGCAGATGGCTACACCTTC
CDR3 protein: CATSDLDRADGYTF

V gene: TRBV5-4
J gene: TRBJ1-2
D gene: NA
clone size: NA
CDR3 DNA: TGTGCCAGCAGCTTAACCCCTGGGGCCTTAGCGGGTGGCTACACCTTC
CDR3 protein: CASSLTPGALAGGYTF

V gene: TRBV7-3
J gene: TRBJ2-1
D gene: NA
clone size: NA
CDR3 DNA: TGTGCCAGCAGCCCCCGTCAGGGGCCCTACAATGAGCAGTTCTTC
CDR3 protein: CASSPRQGPYNEQFF